Listed below are T cell receptor beta chains from one sample, sequenced in a study of cytomegalovirus exposure and HLA in healthy donors. Sequenced by immunoSEQ multiplex PCR; TCRdb stores in-frame clones only, minus some. The table records roughly 120,000 clones, around 75% of them present only once. Material: PBMCs. The receptor source for this set is a woman under 40 in good health and CMV-seronegative. The CDR3 runs from the conserved cysteine through the conserved F or W. Each record gives: V gene, D gene, clone size, J gene, CDR3 protein, CDR3 DNA. A D gene is named only where the DNA matches it firmly. Not every row has a clone size; where given, it reads once, few, many or a size class.

>TRBV28|TRBD1|.|TRBJ1-3
CATTKTQGAGNTIYF
TGTGCCACCACTAAAACCCAGGGGGCGGGAAACACCATATATTTT
>TRBV4-2|TRBD1|.|TRBJ1-4
CASSQLTSRGREDEKLFF
TGTGCCAGCAGCCAACTTACTTCCAGGGGGCGCGAGGATGAAAAACTGTTTTTT
>TRBV7-6|TRBD1|.|TRBJ1-1
CASSMTGEGTEAFF
TGTGCCAGCAGCATGACAGGGGAGGGCACTGAAGCTTTCTTT
>TRBV10-3|.|.|TRBJ2-3
CAISERGFSTDTQYF
TGTGCCATCAGTGAACGGGGGTTTAGCACAGATACGCAGTATTTT
>TRBV13|.|.|TRBJ1-1
CASSLGRGNTEAFF
TGTGCCAGCAGCTTAGGACGGGGGAACACTGAAGCTTTCTTT
>TRBV11-3|TRBD1|.|TRBJ2-1
CASSLRTGAYNEQFF
TGTGCCAGCAGCCTGAGGACAGGGGCCTACAATGAGCAGTTCTTC
>TRBV4-2|TRBD2|.|TRBJ2-3
CASSQGTSGNTDTQYF
TGTGCCAGCAGCCAAGGGACTAGCGGGAACACAGATACGCAGTATTTT
>TRBV10-3|.|.|TRBJ2-5
CAISEGTEGTQYF
TGTGCCATCAGTGAAGGAACAGAGGGGACCCAGTACTTC
>TRBV6-4|.|few|TRBJ1-5
CASSDSNDGGQPQHF
TGTGCCAGCAGTGATTCGAATGACGGAGGTCAGCCCCAGCATTTT
>TRBV10-1|.|few|TRBJ2-3
CAINNRAEAQTDTQYF
TGCGCCATCAATAACCGAGCGGAAGCCCAAACAGATACGCAGTATTTT